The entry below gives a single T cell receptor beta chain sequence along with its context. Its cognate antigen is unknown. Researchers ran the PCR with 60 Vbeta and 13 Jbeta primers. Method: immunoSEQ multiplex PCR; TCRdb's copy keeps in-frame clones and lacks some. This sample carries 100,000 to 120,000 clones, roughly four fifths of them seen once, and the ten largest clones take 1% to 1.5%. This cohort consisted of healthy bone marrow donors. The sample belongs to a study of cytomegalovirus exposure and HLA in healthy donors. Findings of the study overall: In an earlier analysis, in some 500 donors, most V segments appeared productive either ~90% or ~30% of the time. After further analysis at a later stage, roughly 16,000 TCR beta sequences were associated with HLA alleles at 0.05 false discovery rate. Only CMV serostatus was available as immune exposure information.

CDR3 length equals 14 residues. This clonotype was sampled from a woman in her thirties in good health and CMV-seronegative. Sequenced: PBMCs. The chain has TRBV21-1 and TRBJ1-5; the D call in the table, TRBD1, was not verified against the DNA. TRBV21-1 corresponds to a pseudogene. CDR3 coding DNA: TGTGCCAGCACCCTTCGACAGGGGGGACAGCCCCAGCATTTT. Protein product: CASTLRQGGQPQHF.